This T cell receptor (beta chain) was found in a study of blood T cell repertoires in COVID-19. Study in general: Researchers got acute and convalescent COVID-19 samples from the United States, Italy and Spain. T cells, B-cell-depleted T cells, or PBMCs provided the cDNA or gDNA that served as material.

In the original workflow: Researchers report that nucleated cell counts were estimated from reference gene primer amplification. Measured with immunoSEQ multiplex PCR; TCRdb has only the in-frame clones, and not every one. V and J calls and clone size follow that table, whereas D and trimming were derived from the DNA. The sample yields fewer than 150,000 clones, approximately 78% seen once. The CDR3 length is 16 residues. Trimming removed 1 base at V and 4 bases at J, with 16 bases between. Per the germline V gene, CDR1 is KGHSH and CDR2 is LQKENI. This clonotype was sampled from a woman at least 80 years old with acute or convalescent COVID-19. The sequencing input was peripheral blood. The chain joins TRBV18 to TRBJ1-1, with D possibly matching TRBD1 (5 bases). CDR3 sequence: CASSPRGVMTGTEAFF. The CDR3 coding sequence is TGTGCCAGCTCACCACGGGGGGTAATGACTGGCACTGAAGCTTTCTTT.